This T cell receptor (beta chain) emerged from a study of blood T cell repertoires in COVID-19. Study at large: Some COVID-19 samples were acute and others convalescent; all came from the United States, Italy and Spain. Sources were T cells, B-cell-depleted T cells, or PBMCs; the material itself was cDNA or gDNA.

Authors' analysis steps: Quantification of nucleated cells was approximated via reference gene primer amplification. Profiled with immunoSEQ multiplex PCR; TCRdb holds only in-frame clones, not every one. That table furnishes V, J and clone size, whereas the DNA furnished D and trimming. The sample shows 150,000 to 200,000 clones, about 80% of them seen only once. The CDR3 consists of 15 residues. CDR1 is MNHEY and CDR2 is SMNVEV in the germline V gene (reference sequence). V lost 6 bases, J lost 10 bases, and 10 bases stayed unmatched. During active infection, Seattle patients enrolled and were then monitored through disease.

The chain links TRBV27 to TRBJ1-4; TRBD1 agrees at 11 bases. The sequence was obtained from a woman aged 55-69 years with COVID-19, enrolled during active disease. The specimen was peripheral blood. The CDR3 DNA follows: TGTGCCAGCAGCTCCCCGGACAGGGGGCGCGGAAAACTGTTTTTT. Its protein is CASSSPDRGRGKLFF.